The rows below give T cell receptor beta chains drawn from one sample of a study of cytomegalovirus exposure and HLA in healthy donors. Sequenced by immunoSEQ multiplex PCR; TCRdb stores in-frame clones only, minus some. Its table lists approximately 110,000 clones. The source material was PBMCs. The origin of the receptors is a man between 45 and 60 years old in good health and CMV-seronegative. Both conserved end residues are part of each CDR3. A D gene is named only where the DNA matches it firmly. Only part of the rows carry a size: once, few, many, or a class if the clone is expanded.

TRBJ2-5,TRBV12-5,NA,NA,TGTGCTAGTGGCACCGGGACACTAAAGATACAAGAGACCCAGTACTTC,CASGTGTLKIQETQYF
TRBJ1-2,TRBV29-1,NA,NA,TGCAGCGTTGAGGACAGTGGCTACACCTTC,CSVEDSGYTF
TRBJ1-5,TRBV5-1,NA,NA,TGCGCCAGCAGCTTGGATGGAGATAGCAATCAGCCCCAGCATTTT,CASSLDGDSNQPQHF
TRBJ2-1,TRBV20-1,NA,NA,TGCAGTGCAGGCCCAGGTGAGCAGTTCTTC,CSAGPGEQFF
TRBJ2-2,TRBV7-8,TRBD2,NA,TGTGCCAGCAGCTCCCCCAGCGGGGGTGACACCGGGGAGCTGTTTTTT,CASSSPSGGDTGELFF
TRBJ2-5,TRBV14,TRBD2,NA,TGTGCCAGCAGCCAAGGCGCGGGAGGTAGAGAGACCCAGTACTTC,CASSQGAGGRETQYF
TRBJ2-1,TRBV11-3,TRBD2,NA,TGTGCCAGCAGCTTTCCCTTGGGGACTAGCGGCTTATCCTACAATGAGCAGTTCTTC,CASSFPLGTSGLSYNEQFF
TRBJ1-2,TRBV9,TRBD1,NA,TGTGCCAGCAGCGGACACAGGGGCGGCTATGGCTACACCTTC,CASSGHRGGYGYTF
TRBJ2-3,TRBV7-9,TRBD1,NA,TGTGCCAGCAGCTTAGGCGGACAGGATAGCACAGATACGCAGTATTTT,CASSLGGQDSTDTQYF
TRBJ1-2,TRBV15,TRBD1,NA,TGTGCCACCAGCACCCCAACAGGGGGCTCCTATGGCTACACCTTC,CATSTPTGGSYGYTF
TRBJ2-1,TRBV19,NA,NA,TGTGCCAGTAGTAATACGGGGTCCTACAATGAGCAGTTCTTC,CASSNTGSYNEQFF
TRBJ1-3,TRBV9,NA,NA,TGTGCCAGCAGCGTAGTAGGAGGGCCTTCCTCTGGAAACACCATATATTTT,CASSVVGGPSSGNTIYF
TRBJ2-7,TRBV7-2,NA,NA,TGTGCCAGCAGCTTAGCGCGCGGGCCCACCTACGAGCAGTACTTC,CASSLARGPTYEQYF
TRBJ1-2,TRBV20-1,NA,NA,TGCAGTGCTAGTCTCTCCTATGGCTACACCTTC,CSASLSYGYTF
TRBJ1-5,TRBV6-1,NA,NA,TGTGCCAGCAGTGAGAGCACCCTCGTCAGCAATCAGCCCCAGCATTTT,CASSESTLVSNQPQHF
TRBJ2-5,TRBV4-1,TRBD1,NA,TGCGCCAGCAGCCAAAATCCGGGACAGGGAGAGACCCAGTACTTC,CASSQNPGQGETQYF
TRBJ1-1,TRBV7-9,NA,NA,TGTGCCAGCAGCAAAAGTGGGAGGGGGGACACTGAAGCTTTCTTT,CASSKSGRGDTEAFF
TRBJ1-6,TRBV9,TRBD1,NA,TGTGCCAGCAGCCCCCAGACAGGGGAGGATTCACCCCTCCACTTT,CASSPQTGEDSPLHF
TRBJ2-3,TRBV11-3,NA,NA,TGTGCCAGCAGCTTACCAAGTACAGGGTTCACAGATACGCAGTATTTT,CASSLPSTGFTDTQYF
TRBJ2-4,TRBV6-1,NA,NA,TGTGCCAGCAGTGGGGGGGTTATAGCCAAAAACATTCAGTACTTC,CASSGGVIAKNIQYF
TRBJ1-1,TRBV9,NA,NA,TGTGCCAGCAGCGTAGGCCAGGGCACTGAAGCTTTCTTT,CASSVGQGTEAFF
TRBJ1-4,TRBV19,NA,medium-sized,TGTGCCAGTAGTATAGGGACAGCGAGCATAAATGAAAAACTGTTTTTT,CASSIGTASINEKLFF
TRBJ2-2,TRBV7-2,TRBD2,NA,TGTGCCAGCGGCCCGGGACTAGCGAACACCGGGGAGCTGTTTTTT,CASGPGLANTGELFF
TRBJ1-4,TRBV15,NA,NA,TGTGCCACCAGCAGAGATTGGGGCAGGGGAAGAGCGGAAAAACTGTTTTTT,CATSRDWGRGRAEKLFF
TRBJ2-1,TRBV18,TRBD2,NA,TGTGCCAGCTCACCTCGTTTTCAGCGGGAGAGGTGGAATGAGCAGTTCTTC,CASSPRFQRERWNEQFF